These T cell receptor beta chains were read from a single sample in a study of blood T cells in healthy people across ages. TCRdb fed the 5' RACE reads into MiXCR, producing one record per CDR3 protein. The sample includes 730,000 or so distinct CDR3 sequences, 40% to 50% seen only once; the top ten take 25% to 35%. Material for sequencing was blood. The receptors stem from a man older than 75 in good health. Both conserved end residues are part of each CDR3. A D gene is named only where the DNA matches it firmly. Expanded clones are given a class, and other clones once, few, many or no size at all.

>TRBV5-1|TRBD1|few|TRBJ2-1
CASSPGQGEHNEQFF
TGCGCCAGCAGCCCAGGACAGGGAGAACACAATGAGCAGTTCTTC
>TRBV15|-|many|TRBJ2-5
CATGGTESQETQYF
TGTGCCACTGGGGGGACGGAGTCCCAAGAGACCCAGTACTTC
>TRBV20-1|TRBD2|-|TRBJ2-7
CSARGGLANYEQYF
TGCAGTGCCCGGGGGGGACTAGCGAACTACGAGCAGTACTTC
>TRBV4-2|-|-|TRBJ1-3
CASSQDRRSGNTIYF
TGTGCCAGCAGCCAAGATCGGAGGAGTGGAAACACCATATATTTT
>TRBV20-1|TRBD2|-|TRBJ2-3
CSASWTSGGATDTQYF
TGCAGTGCTTCCTGGACTAGCGGGGGGGCAACAGATACGCAGTATTTT
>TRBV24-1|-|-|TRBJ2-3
CATSDAVASGTDTQYF
TGTGCCACCAGTGATGCCGTTGCTAGTGGCACAGATACGCAGTATTTT
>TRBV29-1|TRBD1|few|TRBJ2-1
CSTYTHRGSYNEQFF
TGCAGCACTTACACCCACAGGGGCTCCTACAATGAGCAGTTCTTC
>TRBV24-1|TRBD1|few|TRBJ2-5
CATSDPKRQGQETQYF
TGTGCCACCAGTGATCCCAAGCGACAGGGCCAAGAGACCCAGTACTTC
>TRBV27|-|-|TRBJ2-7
CASRAEVGYYEQYF
TGTGCCAGCCGGGCCGAGGTTGGCTACTACGAGCAGTACTTC
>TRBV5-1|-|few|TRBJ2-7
CASSHESTYEQYF
TGCGCCAGCAGCCACGAGTCCACGTACGAGCAGTACTTC
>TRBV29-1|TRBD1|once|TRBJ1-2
CSVEYRGDYGCTF
TGCAGCGTTGAATACAGGGGAGACTATGGCTGCACCTTC